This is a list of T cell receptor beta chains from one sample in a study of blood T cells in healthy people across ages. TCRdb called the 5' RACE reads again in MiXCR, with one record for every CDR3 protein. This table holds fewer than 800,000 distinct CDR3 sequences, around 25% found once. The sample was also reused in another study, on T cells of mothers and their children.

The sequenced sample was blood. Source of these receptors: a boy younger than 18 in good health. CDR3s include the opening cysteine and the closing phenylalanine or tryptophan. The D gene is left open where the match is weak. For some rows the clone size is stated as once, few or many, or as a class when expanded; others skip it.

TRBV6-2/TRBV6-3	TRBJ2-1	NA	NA	TGTGCCAGCAGTTATATTTTGGCTTACGAGCAGTTCTTC	CASSYILAYEQFF
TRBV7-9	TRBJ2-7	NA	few	TGTGCCAGCAGCGGCCCCTACACCCATACCTACGAGCAGTACTTC	CASSGPYTHTYEQYF
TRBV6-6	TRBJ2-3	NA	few	TGTGCCAGCAGTAACTGGGGCACAGATACGCAGTATTTT	CASSNWGTDTQYF
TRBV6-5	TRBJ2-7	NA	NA	TGTGCCAGCAGTTATAGGTACGACAGGATCTACGAGCAGTACTTC	CASSYRYDRIYEQYF
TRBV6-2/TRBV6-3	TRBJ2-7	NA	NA	TGTGCCAGCAGTTACTCAGGGGTCTCCTACGAGCAGTACTTC	CASSYSGVSYEQYF
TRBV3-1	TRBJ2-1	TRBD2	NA	TGTGCCAGCAGCCCCTACAGCGGGGGGGATTACAGTGAGCAGTTCTTC	CASSPYSGGDYSEQFF
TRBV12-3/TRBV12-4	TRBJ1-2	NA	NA	TGTGCCAGCAGTTCCCTAAATTATAACTATGGCTACACCTTC	CASSSLNYNYGYTF
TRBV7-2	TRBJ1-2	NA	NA	TGTGCCAGCAGCTCATCCCGGGACGTAGTCGGTTATGGCTACACCTTC	CASSSSRDVVGYGYTF
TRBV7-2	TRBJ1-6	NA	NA	TGTGCCAGCAACTTATTGGGGCAGGATAATTCACCCCTCCACTTT	CASNLLGQDNSPLHF
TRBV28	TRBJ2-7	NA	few	TGTGCCAGCCTCCTGAATGGTGTCTACGAGCAGTACTTC	CASLLNGVYEQYF
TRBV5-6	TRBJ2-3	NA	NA	TGTGCCAGCAGCCGATTGACGACGACAGATACGCAGTATTTT	CASSRLTTTDTQYF
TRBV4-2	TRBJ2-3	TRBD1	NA	TGTGCCAGCAGCCAAGCGGACAGGGTCACAGATACGCAGTATTTT	CASSQADRVTDTQYF
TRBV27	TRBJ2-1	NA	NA	TGTGCCAGCAGTTCCGGAGCTACATCCTACAATGAGCAGTTCTTC	CASSSGATSYNEQFF
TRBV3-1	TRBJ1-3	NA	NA	TGTGCCAGCAGCCCAACGACCGGGGTGGAAAACACCATATATTTT	CASSPTTGVENTIYF
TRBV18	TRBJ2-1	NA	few	TGTGCCAGCTCACCCAGGACAGACCACAATGAGCAGTTCTTC	CASSPRTDHNEQFF
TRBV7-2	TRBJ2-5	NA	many	TGTGCCAGCAGCTTACGGGTACAAGAGACCCAGTACTTC	CASSLRVQETQYF
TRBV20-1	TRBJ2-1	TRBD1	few	TGCAGTGCTAGAGACCACCTGGGACAGGGCACCTTTGGCAATGAGCAGTTCTTC	CSARDHLGQGTFGNEQFF
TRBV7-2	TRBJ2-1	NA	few	TGTGCCAGCAGCCAGGACTGGAACAATGAGCAGTTCTTC	CASSQDWNNEQFF
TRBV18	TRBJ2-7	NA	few	TGTGCCAGCTCACCCCACACGGACTACGAGCAGTACTTC	CASSPHTDYEQYF
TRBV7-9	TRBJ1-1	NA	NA	TGTGCCAGCAGCTTAGGAGACCCTGGGACTGAAGCTTTCTTT	CASSLGDPGTEAFF
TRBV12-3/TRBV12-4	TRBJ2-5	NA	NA	TGTGCCAGCAGTTTAGCGGGGGACCGCGAGGTGACCCAGTACTTC	CASSLAGDREVTQYF
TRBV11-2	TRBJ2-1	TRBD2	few	TGTGCCAGCAGGAGACTAGCTCATCAATACAATGAGCAGTTCTTC	CASRRLAHQYNEQFF
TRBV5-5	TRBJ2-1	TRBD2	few	TGTGCCAGCAGCTCTATTAGCGGGAGCTCCTACAATGAGCAGTTCTTC	CASSSISGSSYNEQFF
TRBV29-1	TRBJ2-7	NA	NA	TGCAGCGTCAACGACAGAAATTCAAACTACGAGCAGTACTTC	CSVNDRNSNYEQYF
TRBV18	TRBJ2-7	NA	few	TGTGCCAGCTCACGGGATTTCTCCTACGAGCAGTACTTC	CASSRDFSYEQYF
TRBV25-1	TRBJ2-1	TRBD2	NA	TGTGCCAGCAGTGAATCCAGAATAGCGGGAAGGCGTGAGCAGTTCTTC	CASSESRIAGRREQFF
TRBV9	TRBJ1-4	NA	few	TGTGCCAGCAGCGTAGACGGGGGGGAAAAACTGTTTTTT	CASSVDGGEKLFF
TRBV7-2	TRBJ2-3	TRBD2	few	TGTGCCAGCAGCCCCGCTAGCGGGAGCTTTACAGATACGCAGTATTTT	CASSPASGSFTDTQYF
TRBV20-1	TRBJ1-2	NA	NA	TGCAGTGCTTGGGGGGAGGGCCCTAACTATGGCTACACCTTC	CSAWGEGPNYGYTF
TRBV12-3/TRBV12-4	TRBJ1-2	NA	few	TGTGCCAGCAGTTTAGGATCGATGAACTATGGCTACACCTTC	CASSLGSMNYGYTF
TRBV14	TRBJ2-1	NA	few	TGTGCCAGCAGCCAAGGAGTCTCTAGCTGGGGGAGTGAGCAGTTCTTC	CASSQGVSSWGSEQFF
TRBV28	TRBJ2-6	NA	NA	TGTGCCGTCCCCCACTCTGGGGCCAACGTCCTGACTTTC	CAVPHSGANVLTF
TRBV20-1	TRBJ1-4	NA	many	TGCAGTGTAGAGACAGAGAGGGCTGAAAAACTGTTTTTT	CSVETERAEKLFF
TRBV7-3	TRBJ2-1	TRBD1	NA	TGTGCCAGCAGCCCCTCCGGGACAGGGGATGAGCAGTTCTTC	CASSPSGTGDEQFF
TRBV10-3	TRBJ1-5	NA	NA	TGTGCCATCAGTGATAGGTTAGGTCAGCCCCAGCATTTT	CAISDRLGQPQHF